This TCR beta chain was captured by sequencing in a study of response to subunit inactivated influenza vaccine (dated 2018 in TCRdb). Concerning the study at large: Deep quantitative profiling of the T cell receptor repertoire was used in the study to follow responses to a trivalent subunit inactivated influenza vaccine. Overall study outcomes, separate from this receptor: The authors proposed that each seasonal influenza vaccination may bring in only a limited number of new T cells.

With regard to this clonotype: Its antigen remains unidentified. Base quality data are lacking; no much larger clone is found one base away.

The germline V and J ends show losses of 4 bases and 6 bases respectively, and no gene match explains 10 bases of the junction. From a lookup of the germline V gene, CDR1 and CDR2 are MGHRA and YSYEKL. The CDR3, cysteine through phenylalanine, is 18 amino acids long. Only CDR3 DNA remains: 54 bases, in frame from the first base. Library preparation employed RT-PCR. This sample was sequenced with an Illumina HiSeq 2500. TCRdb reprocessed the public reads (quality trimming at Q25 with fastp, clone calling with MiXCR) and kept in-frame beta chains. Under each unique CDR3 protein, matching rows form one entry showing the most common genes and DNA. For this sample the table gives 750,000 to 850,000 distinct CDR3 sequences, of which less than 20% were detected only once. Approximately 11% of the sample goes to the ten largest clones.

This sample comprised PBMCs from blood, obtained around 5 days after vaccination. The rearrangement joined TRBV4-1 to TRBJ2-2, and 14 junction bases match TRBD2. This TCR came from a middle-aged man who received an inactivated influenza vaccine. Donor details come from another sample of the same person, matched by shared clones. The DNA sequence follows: TGCGCCAGCAGCCCGTCGGGACTAGCGGGAGTGCTCTCCGGGGAGCTGTTTTTT. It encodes CASSPSGLAGVLSGELFF.